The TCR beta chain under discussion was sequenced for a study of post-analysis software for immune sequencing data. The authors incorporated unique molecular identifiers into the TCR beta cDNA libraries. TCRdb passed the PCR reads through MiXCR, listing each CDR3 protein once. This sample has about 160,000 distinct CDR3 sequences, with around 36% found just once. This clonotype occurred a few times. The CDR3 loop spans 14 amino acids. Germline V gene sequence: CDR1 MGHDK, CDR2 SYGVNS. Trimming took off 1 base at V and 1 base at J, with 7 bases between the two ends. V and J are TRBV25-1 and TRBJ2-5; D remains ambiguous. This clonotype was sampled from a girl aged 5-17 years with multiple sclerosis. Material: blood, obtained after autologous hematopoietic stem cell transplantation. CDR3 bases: TGTGCCAGCAGTGAATTCGTCGGCCAAGAGACCCAGTACTTC. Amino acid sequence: CASSEFVGQETQYF.